The 14 T cell receptor beta chains reported below all come from one sample, sequenced in a study of blood T cell repertoires in COVID-19. Here immunoSEQ multiplex PCR was the method, and the copy in TCRdb shows in-frame clones only, minus some. The table includes under 450,000 clones, roughly nine tenths detected once. The sequenced material came from PBMCs or T cells enriched from blood (not recorded which). Receptors were obtained from a woman aged 25-40 years who had recovered from COVID-19.

The chain links TRBV7-6 to TRBJ2-7, with D perhaps matching TRBD1 (5 bases). CDR1 SGHVS and CDR2 FNYEAQ come from the germline V gene. This CDR3 has 14 residues. V lost 1 base to trimming and J lost 3 bases, with 10 bases between them. The CDR3 is CASSLVVQDYEQYF. The CDR3 nucleotides read TGTGCCAGCAGCTTAGTGGTACAGGACTACGAGCAGTACTTC.

The chain couples TRBV6-5 to TRBJ1-1; a possible D gene is TRBD1 (5 bases). CDR1 MNHEY and CDR2 SVGAGI come from the germline V gene. CDR3 length: 12 residues. V lost 10 bases and J lost 5, with 14 bases in between. CDR3 bases: TGTGCCACCAGGGAGTCTAGGACTGAAGCTTTCTTT. Encoded protein: CATRESRTEAFF.

J is TRBJ2-3 and V is TRBV28, with 9 bases fitting TRBD1. CDR1 and CDR2 from the germline V gene are MDHEN and SYDVKM. V was pared by 6 bases and J by 4 bases, with 14 bases of the junction left unmatched. The CDR3 runs 17 residues. The CDR3 nucleotides read TGTGCCAGCAGCGGGGAAGGGACAGGGCCCGTTGCAGATACGCAGTATTTT. The encoded protein is CASSGEGTGPVADTQYF.

The chain employs TRBV3-1 (or the pseudogene TRBV3-2) and TRBJ1-1; 10 bases map to TRBD1. Trimming took 4 bases from V and 9 from J; bases not matched to a gene: 2. The CDR3 is 12 amino acids. CDR1 is LGHDT and CDR2 is YNNKEL in the germline V gene (reference sequence). The CDR3 sequence: CASSRQGAQAFF. The CDR3 DNA sequence: TGTGCCAGCAGCCGACAGGGGGCTCAAGCTTTCTTT.

The V gene is TRBV12-5, the J gene TRBJ1-2, with TRBD1 identical over 7 bases. The CDR3 runs 17 residues. V dropped 5 bases and J dropped 2; count of bases not matched to a gene: 14. Germline lookup yields CDR1 LGHNT and CDR2 FRNRAP. The CDR3 nucleotides are TGTGCTAGTGGTAACCCGCCAGGGGACAGCGAGAACTATGGCTACACCTTC. It is translated as CASGNPPGDSENYGYTF. Using reference TRBV12-5 and TRBJ1-2 for the parts outside the CDR3, the full variable domain is DARVTQTPRHKVTEMGQEVTMRCQPILGHNTVFWYRQTMMQGLELLAYFRNRAPLDDSGMPKDRFSAEMPDATLATLKIQPSEPRDSAVYFCASGNPPGDSENYGYTFGSGTRLTVV.

The chain has TRBV6-2 or TRBV6-3 and TRBJ1-2; no reliable D call. Trimming stripped 2 bases from V and 6 bases from J, with 7 bases between. CDR3 size: 12 residues. CDR1 MNHEY and CDR2 SVGEGT come from the germline V gene. CDR3 region: CASSYLRDGYTF. The CDR3, as DNA: TGTGCCAGCAGTTACCTTCGGGATGGCTACACCTTC.

This chain uses TRBV28 with TRBJ2-5; tentatively, D is TRBD2 (6 bases). Trimming stripped 5 bases from V and 5 bases from J, with 15 bases between. CDR1 and CDR2 (germline): MDHEN, SYDVKM. The CDR3 is 14 residues long. The CDR3 here is CASSRLVRTETQYF. The CDR3 DNA reads as TGTGCCAGCAGTCGACTAGTCAGGACGGAGACCCAGTACTTC.

This sequence joins TRBV27 and TRBJ1-2; tentatively, D is TRBD1 (6 bases). V lost 5 bases to trimming and J lost 7 bases, with 20 bases between them. This CDR3 has 15 residues. Germline CDR1 reads MNHEY; CDR2 reads SMNVEV (reference sequence). For the CDR3, the DNA is TGTGCCAGCAGTCCAGGAATAACAGGGATCTCTGGCTACACCTTC. Encoded protein: CASSPGITGISGYTF.

The chain joins TRBV28 to TRBJ1-5; tentative D call: TRBD1 (5 bases). V dropped 8 bases and J dropped 2 bases, with 13 bases sitting between them. Germline V lookup: CDR1 MDHEN, CDR2 SYDVKM. This CDR3 is built from 14 residues. This chain's CDR3 is CASGWRGGNQPQHF. CDR3 DNA sequence: TGTGCCAGCGGATGGCGGGGCGGCAATCAGCCCCAGCATTTT.

The chain recombines TRBV19 with TRBJ2-1; TRBD2 matches 10 bases. The CDR3 length is 14 residues. Germline V CDR1 and CDR2: LNHDA, SQIVND (reference sequence). Losses at the gene ends were 5 bases for V and 7 bases for J; bases not matched to a gene: 5. The chain's CDR3 is CASSPRTSGNEQFF. The CDR3 bases are TGTGCCAGTAGTCCTAGGACTAGCGGTAATGAGCAGTTCTTC.

This clone has only one observation. The CDR3 loop is CASSFGQGAANEKLFF. CDR3 DNA sequence: TGTGCCAGCAGCTTCGGACAGGGAGCGGCTAATGAAAAACTGTTTTTT. The chain recombines TRBV7-9 with TRBJ1-4; TRBD1 matches at 8 bases. This CDR3 is 16 amino acids long. V lost 3 bases to trimming and J lost 3 bases; unmatched junction nucleotides: 6. In germline, CDR1 is SEHNR, CDR2 FQNEAQ (reference sequence).

This clone was detected only a few times. The chain carries TRBV19 and TRBJ2-7, with 8 bases aligning to TRBD1. The CDR3 length is 14 residues. Germline V gives CDR1 LNHDA, CDR2 SQIVND (reference sequence). After removal of 7 bases from V and 5 bases from J, the junction contained 10 bases not matched to a gene. The CDR3 nucleotides are TGTGCCAGTATGGACCGGACAGGGTCCCACGAGCAGTACTTC. Its protein product is CASMDRTGSHEQYF.

As DNA, the CDR3 is TGCGCCAGCAGTCAACCAGGACAGGGTGATGAGCAGTTCTTC. Protein: CASSQPGQGDEQFF. V gene TRBV5-1 combines with J gene TRBJ2-1, with TRBD1 identical over 8 bases. Germline CDR1 SGHRS, CDR2 YFSETQ. The CDR3 consists of 14 residues. V gave up 5 bases and J gave up 8 bases; unmatched junction bases: 9.

The genes are TRBV25-1 and TRBJ1-2, with TRBD1 as a possible D gene (6 bases). With 6 bases removed from V and 2 bases from J, the gap between germline ends came to 10 bases. Germline CDR1 MGHDK, CDR2 SYGVNS. The CDR3 loop spans 13 amino acids. The CDR3 DNA follows: TGTGCCAGCAGGGCGGACAGCAACTATGGCTACACCTTC. This translates into CASRADSNYGYTF.